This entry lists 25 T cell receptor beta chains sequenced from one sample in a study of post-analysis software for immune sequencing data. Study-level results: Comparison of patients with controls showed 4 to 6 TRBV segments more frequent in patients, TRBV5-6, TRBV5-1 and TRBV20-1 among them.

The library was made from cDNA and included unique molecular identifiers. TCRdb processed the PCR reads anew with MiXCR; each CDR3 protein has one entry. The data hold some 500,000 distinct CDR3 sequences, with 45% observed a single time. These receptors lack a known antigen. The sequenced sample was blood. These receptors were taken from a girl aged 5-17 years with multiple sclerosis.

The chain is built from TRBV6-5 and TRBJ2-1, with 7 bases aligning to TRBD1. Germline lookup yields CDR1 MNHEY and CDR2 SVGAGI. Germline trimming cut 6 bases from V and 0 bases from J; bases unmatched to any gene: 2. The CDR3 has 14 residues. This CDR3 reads CASRGQPSYNEQFF. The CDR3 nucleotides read TGTGCCAGCAGGGGACAGCCCTCCTACAATGAGCAGTTCTTC.

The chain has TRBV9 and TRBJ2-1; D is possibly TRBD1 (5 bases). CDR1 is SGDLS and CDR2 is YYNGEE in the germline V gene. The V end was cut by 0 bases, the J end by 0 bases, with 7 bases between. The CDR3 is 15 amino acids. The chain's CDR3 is CASSVGTSSYNEQFF. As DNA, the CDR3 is TGTGCCAGCAGCGTAGGGACAAGCTCCTACAATGAGCAGTTCTTC.

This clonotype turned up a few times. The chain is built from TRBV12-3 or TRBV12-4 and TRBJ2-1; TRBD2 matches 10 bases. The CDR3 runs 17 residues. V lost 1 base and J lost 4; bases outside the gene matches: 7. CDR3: CASSLGRTSGEYNEQFF. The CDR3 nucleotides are TGTGCCAGCAGTTTAGGACGGACTAGCGGAGAGTACAATGAGCAGTTCTTC.

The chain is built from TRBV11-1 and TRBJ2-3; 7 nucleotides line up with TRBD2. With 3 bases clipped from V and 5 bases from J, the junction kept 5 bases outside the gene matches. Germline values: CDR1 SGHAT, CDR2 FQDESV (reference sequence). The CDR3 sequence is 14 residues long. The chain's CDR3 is CASSLGRGRDTQYF. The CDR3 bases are TGTGCCAGCAGCTTGGGCCGCGGGAGAGATACGCAGTATTTT.

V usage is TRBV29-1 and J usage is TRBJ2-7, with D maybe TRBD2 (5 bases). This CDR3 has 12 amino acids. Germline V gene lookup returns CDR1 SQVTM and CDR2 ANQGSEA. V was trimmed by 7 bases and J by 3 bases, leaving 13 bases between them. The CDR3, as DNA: TGCAGCGCCCTTACCCGGGACTACGAGCAGTACTTC. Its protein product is CSALTRDYEQYF.

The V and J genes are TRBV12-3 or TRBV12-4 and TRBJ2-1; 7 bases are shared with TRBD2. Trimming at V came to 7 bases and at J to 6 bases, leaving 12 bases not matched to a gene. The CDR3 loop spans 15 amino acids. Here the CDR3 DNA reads TGTGCCAGCACCAAAGGACTAGTTTTCGGCAATGAGCAGTTCTTC. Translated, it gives CASTKGLVFGNEQFF.

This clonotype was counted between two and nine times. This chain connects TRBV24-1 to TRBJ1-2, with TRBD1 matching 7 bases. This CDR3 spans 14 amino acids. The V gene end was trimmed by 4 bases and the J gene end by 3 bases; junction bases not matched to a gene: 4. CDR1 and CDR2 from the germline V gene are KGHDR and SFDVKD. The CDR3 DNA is TGTGCCACCAGTGAGCGGACAGGCTACTATGGCTACACCTTC. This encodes CATSERTGYYGYTF.

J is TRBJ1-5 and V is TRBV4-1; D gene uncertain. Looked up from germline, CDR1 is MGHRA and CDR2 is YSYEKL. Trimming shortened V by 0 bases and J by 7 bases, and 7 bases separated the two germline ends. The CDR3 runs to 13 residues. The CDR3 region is CASSQEGRQPQHF. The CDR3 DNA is TGCGCCAGCAGCCAAGAAGGGCGGCAGCCCCAGCATTTT.

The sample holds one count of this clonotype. The CDR3 nucleotides read TGCGGATCCCGGGGGATCGGAGAGACCCAGTACTTC. This sequence encodes CGSRGIGETQYF. This rearrangement joins TRBV20-1 to TRBJ2-5, with a weak D call TRBD2 (6 bases). Germline V gene data show CDR1 as DFQATT and CDR2 as SNEGSKA (reference sequence). The CDR3 contains 12 residues.

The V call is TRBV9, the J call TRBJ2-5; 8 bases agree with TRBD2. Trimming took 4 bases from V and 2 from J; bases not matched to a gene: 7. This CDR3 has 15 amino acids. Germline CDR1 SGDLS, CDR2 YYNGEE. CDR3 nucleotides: TGTGCCAGCAGCCCCTATAGCGGGAAACAAGAGACCCAGTACTTC. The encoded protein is CASSPYSGKQETQYF.

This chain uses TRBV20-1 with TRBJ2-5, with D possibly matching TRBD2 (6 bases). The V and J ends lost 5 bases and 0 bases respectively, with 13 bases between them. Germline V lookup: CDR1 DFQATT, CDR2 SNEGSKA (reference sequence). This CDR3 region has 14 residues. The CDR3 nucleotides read TGCAGTGCTCCCCCACTAGCATACCAAGAGACCCAGTACTTC. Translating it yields CSAPPLAYQETQYF.

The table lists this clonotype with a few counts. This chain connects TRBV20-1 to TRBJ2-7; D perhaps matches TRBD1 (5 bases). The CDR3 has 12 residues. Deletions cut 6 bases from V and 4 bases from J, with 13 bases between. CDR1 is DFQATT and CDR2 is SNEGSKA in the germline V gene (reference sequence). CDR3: CSAPDILYEQYF. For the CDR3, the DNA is TGCAGTGCCCCGGACATTCTGTACGAGCAGTACTTC.

The DNA of the CDR3 is TGTGCCAGCAGGAATCTCAGGGAGAACTACGAGCAGTACTTC. This sequence encodes CASRNLRENYEQYF. The gene calls are TRBV2 and TRBJ2-7; D might be TRBD1 or TRBD2, each matching 5 bases. The CDR3 contains 14 residues. Germline values: CDR1 SNHLY, CDR2 FYNNEI. V lost 6 bases to trimming and J lost 3 bases, with 15 bases between them.

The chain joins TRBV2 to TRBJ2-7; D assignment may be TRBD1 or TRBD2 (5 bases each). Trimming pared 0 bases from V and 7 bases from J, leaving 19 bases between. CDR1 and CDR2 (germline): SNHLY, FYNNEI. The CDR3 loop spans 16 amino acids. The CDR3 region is CASSEASGLGTREQYF. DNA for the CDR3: TGTGCCAGCAGTGAAGCGTCGGGGCTAGGGACCCGGGAGCAGTACTTC. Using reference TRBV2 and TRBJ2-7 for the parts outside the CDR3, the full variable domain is EPEVTQTPSHQVTQMGQEVILRCVPISNHLYFYWYRQILGQKVEFLVSFYNNEISEKSEIFDDQFSVERPDGSNFTLKIRSTKLEDSAMYFCASSEASGLGTREQYFGPGTRLTVT.

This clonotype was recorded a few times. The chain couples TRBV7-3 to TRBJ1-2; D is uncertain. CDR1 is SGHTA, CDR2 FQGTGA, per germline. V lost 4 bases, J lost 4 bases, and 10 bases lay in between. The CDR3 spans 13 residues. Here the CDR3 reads CASSSYSGYGYTF. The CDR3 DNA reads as TGTGCCAGCAGCTCGTACTCCGGCTATGGCTACACCTTC.

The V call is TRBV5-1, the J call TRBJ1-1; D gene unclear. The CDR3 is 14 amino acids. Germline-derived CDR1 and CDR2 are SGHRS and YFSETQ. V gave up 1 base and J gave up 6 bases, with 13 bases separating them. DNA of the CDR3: TGCGCCAGCAGCTTGAGTCGAGGGCCCGCTGAAGCTTTCTTT. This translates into CASSLSRGPAEAFF. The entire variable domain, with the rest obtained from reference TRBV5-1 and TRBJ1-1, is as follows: KAGVTQTPRYLIKTRGQQVTLSCSPISGHRSVSWYQQTPGQGLQFLFEYFSETQRNKGNFPGRFSGRQFSNSRSEMNVSTLELGDSALYLCASSLSRGPAEAFFGQGTRLTVV.

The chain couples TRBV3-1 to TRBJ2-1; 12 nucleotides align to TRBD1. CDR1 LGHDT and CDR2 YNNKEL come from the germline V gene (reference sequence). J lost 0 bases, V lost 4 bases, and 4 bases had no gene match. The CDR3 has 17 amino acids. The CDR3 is CASSRGTGGRSYNEQFF. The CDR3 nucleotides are TGTGCCAGCAGCCGAGGGACAGGGGGCCGCTCCTACAATGAGCAGTTCTTC.

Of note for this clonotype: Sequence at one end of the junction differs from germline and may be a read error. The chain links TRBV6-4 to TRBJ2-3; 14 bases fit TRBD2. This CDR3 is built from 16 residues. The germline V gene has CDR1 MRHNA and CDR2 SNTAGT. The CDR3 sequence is CANSSGLAGGSDTQYF. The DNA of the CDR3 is TGTGCCAACAGTTCCGGACTAGCGGGAGGATCAGATACGCAGTATTTT.

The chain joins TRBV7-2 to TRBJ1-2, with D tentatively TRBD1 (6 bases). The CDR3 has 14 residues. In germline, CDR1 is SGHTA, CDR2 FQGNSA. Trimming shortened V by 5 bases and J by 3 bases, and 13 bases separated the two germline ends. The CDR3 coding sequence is TGTGCCAGCAGCCCGGGGGGGCTTGACTATGGCTACACCTTC. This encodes CASSPGGLDYGYTF.

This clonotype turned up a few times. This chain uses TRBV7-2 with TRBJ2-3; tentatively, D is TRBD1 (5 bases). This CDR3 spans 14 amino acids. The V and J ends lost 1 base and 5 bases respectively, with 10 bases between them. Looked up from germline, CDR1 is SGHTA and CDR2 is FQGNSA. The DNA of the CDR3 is TGTGCCAGCAGCTTAGTGCAGGGCGAAGATACGCAGTATTTT. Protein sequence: CASSLVQGEDTQYF.

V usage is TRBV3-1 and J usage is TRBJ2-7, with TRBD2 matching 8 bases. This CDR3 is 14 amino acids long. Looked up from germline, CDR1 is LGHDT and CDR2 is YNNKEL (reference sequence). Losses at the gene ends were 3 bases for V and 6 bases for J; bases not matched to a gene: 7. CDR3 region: CASSQGTRFGEQYF. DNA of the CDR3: TGTGCCAGCAGCCAGGGGACTAGATTCGGCGAGCAGTACTTC.

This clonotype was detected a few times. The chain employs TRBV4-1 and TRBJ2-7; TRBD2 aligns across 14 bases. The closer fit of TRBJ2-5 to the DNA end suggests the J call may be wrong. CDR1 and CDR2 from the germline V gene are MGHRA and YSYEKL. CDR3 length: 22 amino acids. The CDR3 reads CASSQLGNYALGTSGSGETQYF. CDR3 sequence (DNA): TGCGCCAGCAGCCAACTAGGGAATTATGCCCTGGGGACTAGCGGGAGCGGTGAGACCCAGTACTTC.

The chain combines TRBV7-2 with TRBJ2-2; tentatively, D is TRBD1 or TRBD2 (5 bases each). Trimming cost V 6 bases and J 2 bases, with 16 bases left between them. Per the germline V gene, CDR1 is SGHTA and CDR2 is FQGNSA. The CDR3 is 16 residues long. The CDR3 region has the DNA TGTGCCAGCAGTTTCTCCGGACGGGGCAACACCGGGGAGCTGTTTTTT. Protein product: CASSFSGRGNTGELFF.

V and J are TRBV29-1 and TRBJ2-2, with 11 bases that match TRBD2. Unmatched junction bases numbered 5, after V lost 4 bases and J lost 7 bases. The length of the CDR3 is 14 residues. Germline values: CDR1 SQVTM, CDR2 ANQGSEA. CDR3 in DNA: TGCAGCGTTGCCCCCGGGACTAGCGGCGGGGAGCTGTTTTTT. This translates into CSVAPGTSGGELFF.

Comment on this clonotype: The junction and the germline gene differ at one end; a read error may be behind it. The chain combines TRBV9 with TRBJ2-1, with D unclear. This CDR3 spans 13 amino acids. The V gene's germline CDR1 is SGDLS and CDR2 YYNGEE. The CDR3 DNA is TGTGCCAGCAGCGTAGCTGTACTCAATGAGCGGTTCTTC. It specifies CASSVAVLNERFF.